This TCR beta chain stems from a study of blood T cell repertoires in COVID-19. Background on the study: PBMCs, B-cell-depleted T cells, or T cells provided the cDNA or gDNA that made up the material.

Looked up from germline, CDR1 is MNHNY and CDR2 is SVGAGI (reference sequence). J was trimmed by 0 bases and V by 5 bases; bases with no gene match: 10. The CDR3 runs to 17 residues. Study processing details: Reference gene primer amplification gave estimated nucleated cell counts. Sequencing was performed with immunoSEQ multiplex PCR; in TCRdb, only in-frame clones are kept and a portion is missing. V, J and clone size are taken as reported in that table, and D and trimming were inferred from the DNA itself. The sample shows roughly 150,000 clones, 70% to 85% of them seen only once. This TCR derives from a woman aged 50 to 65 with acute or convalescent COVID-19. What was sequenced was peripheral blood. The gene calls are TRBV6-6 and TRBJ1-5; TRBD1 aligns across 7 bases. The CDR3 DNA is TGTGCCAGCAGTCCTAGGGACAGTCCATATAGCAATCAGCCCCAGCATTTT. The encoded protein is CASSPRDSPYSNQPQHF.